These T cell receptor beta chains were read from a single sample in a study of cytomegalovirus exposure and HLA in healthy donors. Clones were read by immunoSEQ multiplex PCR, and TCRdb kept only the in-frame ones, dropping some. This sample has roughly 140,000 clones, with around 60% found just once. Sequenced input: PBMCs. The receptors were gathered from a woman aged 55-69 years in good health and CMV-seropositive. The CDR3 runs from the conserved cysteine through the conserved F or W. The D gene is left open where the match is weak.

D,J,V,DNA,CDR3
TRBD2,TRBJ2-2,TRBV7-2,TGTGCCAGCAGCTTAGAGGTCTCACTAGCGATAACCGGGGAGCTGTTTTTT,CASSLEVSLAITGELFF
TRBD1,TRBJ2-5,TRBV7-9,TGTGCCAGCAGCGACGCTCAGGGGGCGGAAAAAGAGACCCAGTACTTC,CASSDAQGAEKETQYF
TRBD1,TRBJ1-1,TRBV9,TGTGCCAGCAGCTTAGGACAGGTCGGCACTGAAGCTTTCTTT,CASSLGQVGTEAFF
.,TRBJ2-7,TRBV21-1,TGTGCCAGCAGCTCCACGACTAGCGGGATGGACGAGCAGTACTTC,CASSSTTSGMDEQYF
.,TRBJ2-1,TRBV19,TGTGCCAGTAGGCAGGGTATGGGCGGGACCAACAATGAGCAGTTCTTC,CASRQGMGGTNNEQFF
.,TRBJ2-1,TRBV27,TGTGCCAGCAGTCCCTCCGCGTCCTACAATGAGCAGTTCTTC,CASSPSASYNEQFF
TRBD1,TRBJ1-2,TRBV5-4,TGTGCCAGCAGCTTGGGACAGGGGGGGTATGGCTACACCTTC,CASSLGQGGYGYTF
.,TRBJ2-5,TRBV6-1,TGTGCCAGCAGTGAAAACGTGTGGGGGCTAGAGACCCAGTACTTC,CASSENVWGLETQYF
.,TRBJ2-7,TRBV5-1,TGCGCCAGCCGCTCTTTACAGGGAAATTACGAGCAGTACTTC,CASRSLQGNYEQYF
TRBD2,TRBJ2-3,TRBV28,TGTGCCAGCCGTACCCTCCCGGGACTAGCGAGTTACGGGGGCACAGATACGCAGTATTTT,CASRTLPGLASYGGTDTQYF